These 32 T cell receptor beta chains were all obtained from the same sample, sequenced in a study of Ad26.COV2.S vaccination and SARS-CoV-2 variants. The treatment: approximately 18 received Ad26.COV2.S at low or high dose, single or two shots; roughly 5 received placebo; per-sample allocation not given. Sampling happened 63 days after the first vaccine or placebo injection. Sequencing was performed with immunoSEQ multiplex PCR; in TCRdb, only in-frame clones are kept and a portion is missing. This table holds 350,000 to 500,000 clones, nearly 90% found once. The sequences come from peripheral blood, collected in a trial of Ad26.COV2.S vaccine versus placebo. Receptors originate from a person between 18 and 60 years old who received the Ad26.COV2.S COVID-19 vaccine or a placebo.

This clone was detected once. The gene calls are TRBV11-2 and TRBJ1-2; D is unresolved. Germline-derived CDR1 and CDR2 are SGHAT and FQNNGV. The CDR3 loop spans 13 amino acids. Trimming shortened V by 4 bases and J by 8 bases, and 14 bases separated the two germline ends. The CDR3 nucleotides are TGTGCCAGCAGCTCCGAAGGCTCGGGAGGCTACACCTTC. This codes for CASSSEGSGGYTF.

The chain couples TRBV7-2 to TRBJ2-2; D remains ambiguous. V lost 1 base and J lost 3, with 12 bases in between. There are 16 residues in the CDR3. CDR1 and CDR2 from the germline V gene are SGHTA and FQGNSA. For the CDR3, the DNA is TGTGCCAGCAGCTTAGGCCCGACGAGTTACACCGGGGAGCTGTTTTTT. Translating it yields CASSLGPTSYTGELFF.

CDR3 nucleotide sequence: TGCAGCGGTTACCACAGGGTGTACACTGAAGCTTTCTTT. Amino acid sequence: CSGYHRVYTEAFF. V and J are TRBV29-1 and TRBJ1-1; tentative D call: TRBD1 (6 bases). The V end was cut by 7 bases, the J end by 3 bases, with 15 bases between. In germline, CDR1 is SQVTM, CDR2 ANQGSEA. This CDR3 is 13 amino acids long.

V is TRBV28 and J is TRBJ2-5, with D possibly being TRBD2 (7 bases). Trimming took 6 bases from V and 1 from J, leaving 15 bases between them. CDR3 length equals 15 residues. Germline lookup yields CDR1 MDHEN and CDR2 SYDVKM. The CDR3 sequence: CASSRAGEGQETQYF. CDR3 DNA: TGTGCCAGCAGCCGGGCAGGGGAGGGCCAAGAGACCCAGTACTTC.

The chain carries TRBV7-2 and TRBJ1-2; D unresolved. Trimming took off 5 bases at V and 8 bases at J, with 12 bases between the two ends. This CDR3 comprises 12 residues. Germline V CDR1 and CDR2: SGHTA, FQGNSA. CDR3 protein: CASSQPRGGYTF. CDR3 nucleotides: TGTGCCAGCAGCCAGCCTCGAGGGGGCTACACCTTC.

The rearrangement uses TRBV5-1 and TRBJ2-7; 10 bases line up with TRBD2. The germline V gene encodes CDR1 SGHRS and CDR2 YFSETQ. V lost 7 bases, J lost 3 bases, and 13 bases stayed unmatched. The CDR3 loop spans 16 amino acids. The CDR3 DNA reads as TGCGCCAGCTCGCCGGCGGGGACTAGCGAGGGCTACGAGCAGTACGTC. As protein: CASSPAGTSEGYEQYV.

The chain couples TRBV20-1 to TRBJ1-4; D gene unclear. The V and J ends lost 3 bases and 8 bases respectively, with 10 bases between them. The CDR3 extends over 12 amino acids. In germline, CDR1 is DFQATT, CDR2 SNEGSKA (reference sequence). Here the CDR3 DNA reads TGCAGTGCTAGTTACGGTCGGGAAAAACTGTTTTTT. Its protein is CSASYGREKLFF.

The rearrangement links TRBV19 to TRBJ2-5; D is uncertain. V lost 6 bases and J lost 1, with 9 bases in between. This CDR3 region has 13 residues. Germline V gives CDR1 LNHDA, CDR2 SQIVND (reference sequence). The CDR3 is CASSRVVQETQYF. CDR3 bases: TGTGCCAGTAGCAGAGTTGTCCAAGAGACCCAGTACTTC.

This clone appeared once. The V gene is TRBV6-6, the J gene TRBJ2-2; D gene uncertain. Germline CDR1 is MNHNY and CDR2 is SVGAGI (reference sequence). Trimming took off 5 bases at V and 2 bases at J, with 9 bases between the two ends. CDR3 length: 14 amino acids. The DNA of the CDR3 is TGTGCCAGCAGTAAAAACCATAACACCGGGGAGCTGTTTTTT. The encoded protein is CASSKNHNTGELFF.

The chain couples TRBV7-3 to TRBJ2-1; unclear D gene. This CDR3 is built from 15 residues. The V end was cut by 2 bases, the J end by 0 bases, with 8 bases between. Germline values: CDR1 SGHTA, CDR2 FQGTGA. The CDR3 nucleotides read TGTGCCAGCAGCTTAGGGATTAGCTCCTACAATGAGCAGTTCTTC. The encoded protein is CASSLGISSYNEQFF.

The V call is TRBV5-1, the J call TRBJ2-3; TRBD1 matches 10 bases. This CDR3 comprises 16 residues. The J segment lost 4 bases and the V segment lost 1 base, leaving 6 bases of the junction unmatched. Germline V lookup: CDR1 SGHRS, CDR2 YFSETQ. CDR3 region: CASSLQGQGTADTQYF. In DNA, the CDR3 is TGCGCCAGCAGCTTGCAGGGACAGGGGACGGCAGATACGCAGTATTTT.

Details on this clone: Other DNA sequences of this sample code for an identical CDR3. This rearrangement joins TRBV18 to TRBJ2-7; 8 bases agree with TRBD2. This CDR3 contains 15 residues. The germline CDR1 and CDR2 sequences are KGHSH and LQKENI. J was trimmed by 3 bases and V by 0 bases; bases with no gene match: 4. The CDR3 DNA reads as TGTGCCAGCTCACCACCGGGCCGGGGGGGCTACGAGCAGTACTTC. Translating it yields CASSPPGRGGYEQYF.

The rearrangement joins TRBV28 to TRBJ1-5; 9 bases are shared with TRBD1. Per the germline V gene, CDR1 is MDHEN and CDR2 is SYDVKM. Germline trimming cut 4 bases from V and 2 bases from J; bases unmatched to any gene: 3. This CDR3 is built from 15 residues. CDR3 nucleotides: TGTGCCAGCAGTTCGGGACAGGGTGGCAATCAGCCCCAGCATTTT. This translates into CASSSGQGGNQPQHF.

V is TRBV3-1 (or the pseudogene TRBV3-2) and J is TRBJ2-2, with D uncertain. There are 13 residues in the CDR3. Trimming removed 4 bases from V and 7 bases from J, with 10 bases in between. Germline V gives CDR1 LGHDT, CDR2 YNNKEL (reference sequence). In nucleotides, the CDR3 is TGTGCCAGCAGCCGAGGACCTCTCGGGGAGCTGTTTTTT. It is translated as CASSRGPLGELFF.

The chain's CDR3 is CASRPTGGGYTF. CDR3 DNA: TGTGCCAGCAGGCCAACAGGGGGCGGCTACACCTTC. The chain recombines TRBV16 with TRBJ1-2, with 9 bases lining up with TRBD1. CDR1 is KGHSY and CDR2 is FQNENV in the germline V gene. With 6 bases clipped from V and 8 bases from J, the junction kept 4 bases outside the gene matches. The length of the CDR3 is 12 residues.

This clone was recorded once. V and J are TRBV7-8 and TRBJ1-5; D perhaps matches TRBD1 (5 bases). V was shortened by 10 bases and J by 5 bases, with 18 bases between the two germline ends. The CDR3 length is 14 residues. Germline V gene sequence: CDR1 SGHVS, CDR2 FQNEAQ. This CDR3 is CATLPPGRHQPQHF. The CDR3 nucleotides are TGTGCCACCCTCCCCCCAGGGCGTCATCAGCCCCAGCATTTT.

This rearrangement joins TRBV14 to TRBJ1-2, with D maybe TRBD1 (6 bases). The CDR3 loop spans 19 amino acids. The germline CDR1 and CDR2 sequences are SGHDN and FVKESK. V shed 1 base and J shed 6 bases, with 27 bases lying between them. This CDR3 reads CASSQGKPWGPVWFHGYTF. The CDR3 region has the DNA TGTGCCAGCAGCCAAGGAAAACCCTGGGGGCCGGTATGGTTCCATGGCTACACCTTC.

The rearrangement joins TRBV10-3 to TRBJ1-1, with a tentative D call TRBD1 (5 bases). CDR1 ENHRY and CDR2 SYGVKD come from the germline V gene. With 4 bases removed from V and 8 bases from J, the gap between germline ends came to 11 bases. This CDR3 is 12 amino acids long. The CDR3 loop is CAISGGLSEAFF. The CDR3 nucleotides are TGTGCCATCAGTGGGGGACTTTCAGAAGCTTTCTTT.

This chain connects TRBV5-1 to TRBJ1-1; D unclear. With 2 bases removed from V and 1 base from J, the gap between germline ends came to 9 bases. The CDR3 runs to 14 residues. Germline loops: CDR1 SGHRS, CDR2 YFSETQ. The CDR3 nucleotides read TGCGCCAGCAGCTTACTCCCGGAGAACACTGAAGCTTTCTTT. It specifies CASSLLPENTEAFF.

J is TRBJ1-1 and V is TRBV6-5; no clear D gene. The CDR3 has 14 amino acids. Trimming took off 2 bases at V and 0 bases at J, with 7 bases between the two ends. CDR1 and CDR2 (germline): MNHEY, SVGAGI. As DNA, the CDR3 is TGTGCCAGCAGTTACGACGAGCTGAACACTGAAGCTTTCTTT. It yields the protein CASSYDELNTEAFF.

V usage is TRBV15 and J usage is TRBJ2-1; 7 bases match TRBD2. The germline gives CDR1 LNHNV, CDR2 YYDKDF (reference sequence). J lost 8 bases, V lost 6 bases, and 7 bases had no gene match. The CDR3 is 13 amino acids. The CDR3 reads CATREGGDHEQFF. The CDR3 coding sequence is TGTGCCACCAGGGAGGGAGGGGACCATGAGCAGTTCTTC.

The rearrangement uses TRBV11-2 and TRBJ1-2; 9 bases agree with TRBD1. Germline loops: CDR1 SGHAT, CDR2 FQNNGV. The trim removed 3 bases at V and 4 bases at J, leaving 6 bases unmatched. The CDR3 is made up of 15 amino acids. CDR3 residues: CASSLTGGSSYGYTF. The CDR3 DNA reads TGTGCCAGCAGCTTGACAGGGGGATCAAGCTATGGCTACACCTTC.

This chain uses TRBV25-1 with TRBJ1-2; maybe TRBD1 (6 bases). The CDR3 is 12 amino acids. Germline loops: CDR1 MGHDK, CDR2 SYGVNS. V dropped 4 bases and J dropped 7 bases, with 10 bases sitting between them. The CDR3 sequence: CASSGYRVGYTF. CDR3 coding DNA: TGTGCCAGCAGTGGGTACAGGGTTGGCTACACCTTC.

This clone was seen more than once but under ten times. CDR3 protein: CASSREGGGGQPQHF. For the CDR3, the DNA is TGTGCCAGCAGCCGGGAAGGTGGGGGAGGACAGCCCCAGCATTTT. This rearrangement joins TRBV4-2 to TRBJ1-5; tentatively, D is TRBD1 (5 bases). Trimming pared 4 bases from V and 7 bases from J, leaving 17 bases between. In germline, CDR1 is LGHNA, CDR2 YNFKEQ. The CDR3 sequence is 15 residues long.

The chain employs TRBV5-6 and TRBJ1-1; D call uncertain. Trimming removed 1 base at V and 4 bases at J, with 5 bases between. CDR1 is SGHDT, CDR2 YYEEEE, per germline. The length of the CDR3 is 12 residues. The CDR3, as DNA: TGTGCCAGCAGCTTGACCGCCACTGAAGCTTTCTTT. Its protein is CASSLTATEAFF.

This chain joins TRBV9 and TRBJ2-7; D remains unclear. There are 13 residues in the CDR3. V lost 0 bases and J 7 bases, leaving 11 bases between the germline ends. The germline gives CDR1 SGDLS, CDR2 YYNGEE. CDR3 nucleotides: TGTGCCAGCAGCGTAGGAATTGGTGATGAGCAGTACTTC. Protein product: CASSVGIGDEQYF. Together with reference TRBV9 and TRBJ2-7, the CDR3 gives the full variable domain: DSGVTQTPKHLITATGQRVTLRCSPRSGDLSVYWYQQSLDQGLQFLIQYYNGEERAKGNILERFSAQQFPDLHSELNLSSLELGDSALYFCASSVGIGDEQYFGPGTRLTVT.

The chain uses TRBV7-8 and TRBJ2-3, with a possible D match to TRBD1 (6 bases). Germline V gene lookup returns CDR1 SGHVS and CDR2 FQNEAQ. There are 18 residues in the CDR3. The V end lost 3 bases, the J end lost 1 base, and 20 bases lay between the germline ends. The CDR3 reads CASSFLADYKGGTDTQYF. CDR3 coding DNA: TGTGCCAGCAGCTTTTTAGCTGATTATAAGGGGGGCACAGATACGCAGTATTTT.

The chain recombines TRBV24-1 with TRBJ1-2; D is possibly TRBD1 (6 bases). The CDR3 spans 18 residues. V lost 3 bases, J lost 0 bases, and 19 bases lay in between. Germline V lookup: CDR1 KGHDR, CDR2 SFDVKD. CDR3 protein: CATSDTIVQGRTNYGYTF. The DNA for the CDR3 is TGTGCCACCAGTGATACAATCGTACAGGGAAGGACTAACTATGGCTACACCTTC.

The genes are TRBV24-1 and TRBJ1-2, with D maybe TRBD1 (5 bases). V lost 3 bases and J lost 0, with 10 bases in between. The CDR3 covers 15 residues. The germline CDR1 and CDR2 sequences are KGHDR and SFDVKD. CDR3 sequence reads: CATSDPDSTNYGYTF. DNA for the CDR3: TGTGCCACCAGTGATCCAGACAGCACTAACTATGGCTACACCTTC.

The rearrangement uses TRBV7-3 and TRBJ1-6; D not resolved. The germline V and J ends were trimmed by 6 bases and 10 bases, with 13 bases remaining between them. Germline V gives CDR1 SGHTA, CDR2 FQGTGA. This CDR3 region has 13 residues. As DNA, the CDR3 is TGTGCCAGCAGTCTACACTCCAGATCACCCCTCCACTTT. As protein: CASSLHSRSPLHF.

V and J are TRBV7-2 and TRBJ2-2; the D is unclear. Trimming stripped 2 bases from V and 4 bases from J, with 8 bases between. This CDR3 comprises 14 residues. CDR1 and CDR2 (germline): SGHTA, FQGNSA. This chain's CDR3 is CASSLMGSTGELFF. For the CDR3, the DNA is TGTGCCAGCAGCTTAATGGGTAGCACCGGGGAGCTGTTTTTT. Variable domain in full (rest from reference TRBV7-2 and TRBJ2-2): GAGVSQSPSNKVTEKGKDVELRCDPISGHTALYWYRQSLGQGLEFLIYFQGNSAPDKSGLPSDRFSAERTGGSVSTLTIQRTQQEDSAVYLCASSLMGSTGELFFGEGSRLTVL.

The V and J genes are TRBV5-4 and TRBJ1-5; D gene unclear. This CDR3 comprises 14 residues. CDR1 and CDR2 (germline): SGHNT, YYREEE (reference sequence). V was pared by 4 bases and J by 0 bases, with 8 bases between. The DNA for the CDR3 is TGTGCCAGCAGCACATACAATAGCAATCAGCCCCAGCATTTT. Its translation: CASSTYNSNQPQHF.